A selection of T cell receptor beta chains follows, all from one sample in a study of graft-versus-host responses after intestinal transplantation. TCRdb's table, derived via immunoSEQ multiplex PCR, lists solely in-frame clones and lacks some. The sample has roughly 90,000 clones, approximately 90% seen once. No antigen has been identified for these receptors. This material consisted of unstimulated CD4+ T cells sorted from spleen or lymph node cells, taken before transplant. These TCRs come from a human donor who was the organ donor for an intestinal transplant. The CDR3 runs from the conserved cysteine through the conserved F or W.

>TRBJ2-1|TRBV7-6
CASSQTSTSLNEQFF
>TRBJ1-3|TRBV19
CASSSDSFSGNTIYF
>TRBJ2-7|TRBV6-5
CASSQGQGSYEQYF
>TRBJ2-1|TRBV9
CASSVGTSGYNEQFF
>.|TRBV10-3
CAISETAYEQYF
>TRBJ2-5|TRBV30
CAWIDSFGGTQYF
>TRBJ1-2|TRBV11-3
CASSSQASFGGYTF
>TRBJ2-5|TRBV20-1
CSATGAETQYF
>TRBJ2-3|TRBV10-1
CASSDPQDNTDTQYF
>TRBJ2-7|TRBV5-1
CASSTTSGGRNEQYF
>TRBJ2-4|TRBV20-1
CSARTGNIQYF
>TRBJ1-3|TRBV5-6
CASGHRRASSGNTIYF
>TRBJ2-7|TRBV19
CASSITGGTYEQYF
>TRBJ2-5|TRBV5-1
CASSLGSLYQETQYF
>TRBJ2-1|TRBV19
CASSIASGRDNEQFF
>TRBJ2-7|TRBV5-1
CASSLALAEYYEQYF
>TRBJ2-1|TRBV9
CASSGGLQIGEQFF
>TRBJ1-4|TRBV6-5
CASSLRGGNEKLFF
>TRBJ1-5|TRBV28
CASSLIQGGNQPQHF
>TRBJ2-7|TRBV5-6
CASSLEGSALYEQYF
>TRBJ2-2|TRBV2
CASSEKALLTGELFF
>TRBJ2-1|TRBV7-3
CASSRGSYNEQFF
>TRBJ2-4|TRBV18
CASSPSDRGRVIQYF
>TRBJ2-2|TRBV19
CASSFLHSGRGELFF
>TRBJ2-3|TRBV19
CASTPEPQAFTDTQYF
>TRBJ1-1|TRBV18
CASSPFRLRIGTEAFF
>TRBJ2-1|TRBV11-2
CASSRLQYRMYNEQFF
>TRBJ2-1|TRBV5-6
CASSSTSGREYNEQFF
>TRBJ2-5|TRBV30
CAWSGLPQETQYF